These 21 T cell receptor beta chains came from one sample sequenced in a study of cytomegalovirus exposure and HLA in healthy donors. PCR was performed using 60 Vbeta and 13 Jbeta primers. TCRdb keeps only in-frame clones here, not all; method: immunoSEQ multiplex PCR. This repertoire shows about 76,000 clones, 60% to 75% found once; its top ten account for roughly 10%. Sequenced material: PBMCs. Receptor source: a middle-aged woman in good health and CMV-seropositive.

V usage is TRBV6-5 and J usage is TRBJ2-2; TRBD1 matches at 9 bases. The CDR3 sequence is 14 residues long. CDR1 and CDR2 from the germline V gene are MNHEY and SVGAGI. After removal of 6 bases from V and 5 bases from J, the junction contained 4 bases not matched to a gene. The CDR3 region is CASSLDRGTGELFF. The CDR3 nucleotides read TGTGCCAGCAGCCTGGACAGGGGAACCGGGGAGCTGTTTTTT.

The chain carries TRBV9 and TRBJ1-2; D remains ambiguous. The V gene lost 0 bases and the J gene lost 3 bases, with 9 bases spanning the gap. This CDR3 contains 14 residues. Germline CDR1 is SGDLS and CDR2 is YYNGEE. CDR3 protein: CASSVAPADYGYTF. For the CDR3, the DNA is TGTGCCAGCAGCGTAGCCCCAGCGGACTATGGCTACACCTTC. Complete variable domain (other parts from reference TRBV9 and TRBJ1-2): DSGVTQTPKHLITATGQRVTLRCSPRSGDLSVYWYQQSLDQGLQFLIQYYNGEERAKGNILERFSAQQFPDLHSELNLSSLELGDSALYFCASSVAPADYGYTFGSGTRLTVV.

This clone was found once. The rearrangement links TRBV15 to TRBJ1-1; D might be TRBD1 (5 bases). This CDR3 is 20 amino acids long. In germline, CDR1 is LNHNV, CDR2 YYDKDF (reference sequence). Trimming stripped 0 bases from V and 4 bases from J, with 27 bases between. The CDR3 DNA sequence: TGTGCCACCAGCAGAGATCTTGGGACTCCCCGCCACGATACAACCACTGAAGCTTTCTTT. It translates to CATSRDLGTPRHDTTTEAFF.

Written as DNA, the CDR3 is TGTGCCAGCAGCTTAGGGGACTCCCACACAGATACGCAGTATTTT. Translation: CASSLGDSHTDTQYF. The V gene is TRBV11-2, the J gene TRBJ2-3, with D possibly being TRBD2 (6 bases). Per germline, CDR1 SGHAT and CDR2 FQNNGV. V lost 1 base to trimming and J lost 2 bases, with 10 bases between them. The CDR3 extends over 15 amino acids.

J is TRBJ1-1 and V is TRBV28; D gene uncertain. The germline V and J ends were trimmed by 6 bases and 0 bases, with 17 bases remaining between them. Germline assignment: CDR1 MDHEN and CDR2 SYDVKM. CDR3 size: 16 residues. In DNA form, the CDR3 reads TGTGCCAGCAGCTCTCCTCGTGGGCAGATGAACACTGAAGCTTTCTTT. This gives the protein CASSSPRGQMNTEAFF.

The chain's CDR3 is CASSWTGGDSPLHF. CDR3 bases: TGTGCCAGCAGTTGGACAGGGGGCGATTCACCCCTCCACTTT. This chain connects TRBV6-5 to TRBJ1-6; 11 bases agree with TRBD1. Trimming cost V 4 bases and J 8 bases; bases outside gene matches: 1. The CDR3 totals 14 residues. In germline, CDR1 is MNHEY, CDR2 SVGAGI.

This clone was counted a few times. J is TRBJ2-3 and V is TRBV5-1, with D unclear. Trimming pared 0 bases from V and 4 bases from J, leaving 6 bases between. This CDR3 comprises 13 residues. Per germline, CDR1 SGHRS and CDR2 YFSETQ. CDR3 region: CASSLGGADTQYF. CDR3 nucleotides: TGCGCCAGCAGCTTGGGAGGTGCAGATACGCAGTATTTT.

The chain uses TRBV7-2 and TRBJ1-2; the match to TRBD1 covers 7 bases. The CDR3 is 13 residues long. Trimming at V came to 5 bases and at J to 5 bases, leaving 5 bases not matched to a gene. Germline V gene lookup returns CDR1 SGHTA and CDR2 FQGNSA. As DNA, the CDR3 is TGTGCCAGCAGCCCCGACAGGGCGTATGGCTACACCTTC. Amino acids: CASSPDRAYGYTF.

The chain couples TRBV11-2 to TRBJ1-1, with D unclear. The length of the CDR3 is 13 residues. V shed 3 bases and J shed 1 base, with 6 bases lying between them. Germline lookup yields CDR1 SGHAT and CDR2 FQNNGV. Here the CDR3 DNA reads TGTGCCAGCAGCTTTAACAAGAACACTGAAGCTTTCTTT. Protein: CASSFNKNTEAFF.

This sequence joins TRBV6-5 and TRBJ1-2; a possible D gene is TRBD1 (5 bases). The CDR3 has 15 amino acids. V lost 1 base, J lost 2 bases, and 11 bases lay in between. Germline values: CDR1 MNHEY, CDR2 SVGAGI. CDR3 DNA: TGTGCCAGCAGTTACTGGGGCTACGGGAACTATGGCTACACCTTC. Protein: CASSYWGYGNYGYTF.

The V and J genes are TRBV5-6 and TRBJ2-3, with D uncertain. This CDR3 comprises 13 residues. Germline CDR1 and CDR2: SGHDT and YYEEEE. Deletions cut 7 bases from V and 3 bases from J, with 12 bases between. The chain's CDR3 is CASSPAGTDTQYF. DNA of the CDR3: TGTGCCAGCTCACCCGCCGGGACAGATACGCAGTATTTT.

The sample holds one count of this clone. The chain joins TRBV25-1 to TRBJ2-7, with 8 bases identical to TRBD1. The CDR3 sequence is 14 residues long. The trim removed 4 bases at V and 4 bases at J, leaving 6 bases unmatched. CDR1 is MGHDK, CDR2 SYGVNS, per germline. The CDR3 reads CASSVSGGMYEQYF. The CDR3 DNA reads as TGTGCCAGCAGTGTATCAGGGGGCATGTACGAGCAGTACTTC.

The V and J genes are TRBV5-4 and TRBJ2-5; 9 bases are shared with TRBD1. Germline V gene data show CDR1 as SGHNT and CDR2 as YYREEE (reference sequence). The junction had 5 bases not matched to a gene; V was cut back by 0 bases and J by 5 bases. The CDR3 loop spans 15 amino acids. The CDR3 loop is CASSLDRGQEETQYF. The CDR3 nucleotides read TGTGCCAGCAGCTTGGACAGGGGGCAAGAGGAGACCCAGTACTTC.

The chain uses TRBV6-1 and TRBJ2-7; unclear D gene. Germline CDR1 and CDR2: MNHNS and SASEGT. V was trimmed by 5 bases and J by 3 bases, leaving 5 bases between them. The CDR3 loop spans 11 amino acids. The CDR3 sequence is CASSRVYEQYF. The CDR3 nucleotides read TGTGCCAGCAGTCGAGTCTACGAGCAGTACTTC.

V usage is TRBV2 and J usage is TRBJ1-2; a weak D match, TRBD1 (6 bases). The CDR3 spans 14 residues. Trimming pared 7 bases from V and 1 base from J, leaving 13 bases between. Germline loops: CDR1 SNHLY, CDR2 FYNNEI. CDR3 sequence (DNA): TGTGCCAGCAAGGCAGGGGAAGGTAACTATGGCTACACCTTC. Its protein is CASKAGEGNYGYTF.

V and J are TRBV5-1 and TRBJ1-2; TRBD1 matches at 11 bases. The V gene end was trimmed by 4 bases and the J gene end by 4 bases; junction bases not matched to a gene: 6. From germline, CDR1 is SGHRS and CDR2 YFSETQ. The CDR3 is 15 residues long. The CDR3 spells CASSLGTGGLYGYTF. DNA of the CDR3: TGCGCCAGCAGCCTCGGGACAGGGGGACTCTATGGCTACACCTTC.

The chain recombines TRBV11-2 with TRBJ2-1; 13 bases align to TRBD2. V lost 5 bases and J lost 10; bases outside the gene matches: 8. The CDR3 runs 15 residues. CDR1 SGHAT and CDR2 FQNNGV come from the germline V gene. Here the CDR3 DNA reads TGTGCCAGCAGCGAACTAGCGGGAGGGCTAGGAGAGCAGTTCTTC. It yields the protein CASSELAGGLGEQFF.

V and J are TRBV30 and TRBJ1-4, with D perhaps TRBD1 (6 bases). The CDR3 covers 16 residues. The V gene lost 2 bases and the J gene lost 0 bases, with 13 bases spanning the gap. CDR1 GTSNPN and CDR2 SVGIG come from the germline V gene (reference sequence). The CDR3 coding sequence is TGTGCCTGGAGTACAACAGGGCCGGCAACTAATGAAAAACTGTTTTTT. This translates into CAWSTTGPATNEKLFF. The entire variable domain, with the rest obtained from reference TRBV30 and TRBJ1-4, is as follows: SQTIHQWPATLVQPVGSPLSLECTVEGTSNPNLYWYRQAAGRGLQLLFYSVGIGQISSEVPQNLSASRPQDRQFILSSKKLLLSDSGFYLCAWSTTGPATNEKLFFGSGTQLSVL.

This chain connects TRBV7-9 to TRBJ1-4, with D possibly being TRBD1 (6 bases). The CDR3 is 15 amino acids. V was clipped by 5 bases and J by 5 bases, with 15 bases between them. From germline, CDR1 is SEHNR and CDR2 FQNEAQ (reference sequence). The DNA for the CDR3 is TGTGCCAGCAGCCCACCGGGACACCGAAATGAAAAACTGTTTTTT. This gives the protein CASSPPGHRNEKLFF.

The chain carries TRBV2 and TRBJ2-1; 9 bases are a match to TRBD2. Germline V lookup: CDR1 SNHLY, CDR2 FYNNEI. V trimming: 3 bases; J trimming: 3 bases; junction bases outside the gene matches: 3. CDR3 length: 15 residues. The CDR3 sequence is CASSEIAGVYNEQFF. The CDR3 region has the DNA TGTGCCAGCAGTGAGATAGCGGGGGTCTACAATGAGCAGTTCTTC.

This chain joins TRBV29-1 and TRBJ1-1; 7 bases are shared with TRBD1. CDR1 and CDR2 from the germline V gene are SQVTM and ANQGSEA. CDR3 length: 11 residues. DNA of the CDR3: TGCGAGGGCCAGGGGGTCACTGAAGCTTTCTTT. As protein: CEGQGVTEAFF.